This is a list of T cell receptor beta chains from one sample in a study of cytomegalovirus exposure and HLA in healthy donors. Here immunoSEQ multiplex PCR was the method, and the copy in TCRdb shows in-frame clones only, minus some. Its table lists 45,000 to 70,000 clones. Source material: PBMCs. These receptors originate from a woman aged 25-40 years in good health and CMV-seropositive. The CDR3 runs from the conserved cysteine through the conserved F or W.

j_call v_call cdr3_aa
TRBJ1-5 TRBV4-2 CASSQEQGSNQPQHF
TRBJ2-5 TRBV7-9 CASSYGHQETQYF
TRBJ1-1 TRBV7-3 CASSLQIGDTEAFF
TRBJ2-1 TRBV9 CASTPGGGGGYNEQFF
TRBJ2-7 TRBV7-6 CASSRQGSYEQYF
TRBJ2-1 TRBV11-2 CASSSSAEQFF
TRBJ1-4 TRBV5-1 CASSLGGGRVTNEKLFF
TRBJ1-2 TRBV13 CASSLEAQTDGYTF
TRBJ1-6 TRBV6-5 CASSSLGTGRYPLHF
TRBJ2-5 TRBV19 CASGFSSGLTTQYF
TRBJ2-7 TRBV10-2 CASSESTGGREQYF
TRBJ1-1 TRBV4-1 CASSQEGTGGTEAFF
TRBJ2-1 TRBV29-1 CSARTGYNNEQFF
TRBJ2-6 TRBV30 CAWSLSGANVLTF
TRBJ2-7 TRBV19 CASSVRLVFGEQYF
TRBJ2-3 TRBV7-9 CASSLIGTDTQYF
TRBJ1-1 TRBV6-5 CASKWGQNTEAFF
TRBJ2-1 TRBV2 CASSWTSGGAGEQFF
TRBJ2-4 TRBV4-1 CASSQDGSKNIQYF
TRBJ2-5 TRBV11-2 CASSWPGLQETQYF
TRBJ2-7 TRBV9 CARRGIYEQYF
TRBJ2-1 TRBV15 CATSRGLKQGGLDNEQFF
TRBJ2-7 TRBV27 CASSLSEGGYEQYF
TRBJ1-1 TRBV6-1 CASTLGQYTEAFF
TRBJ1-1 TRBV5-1 CASSSFTQTGGGPTEAFF
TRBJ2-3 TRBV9 CASSASAGVGDTQYF
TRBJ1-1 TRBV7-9 CASSFRDSYTEAFF
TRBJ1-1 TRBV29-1 CSVQQGKVSEAFF
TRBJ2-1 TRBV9 CASSVGIAGTNEQFF
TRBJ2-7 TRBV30 CAWSTHTGYEQYF
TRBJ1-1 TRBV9 CASSVGPSMNTEAFF
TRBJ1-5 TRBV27 CASSLIAGGSGQPQHF
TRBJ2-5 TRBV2 CASSDAGAETQYF
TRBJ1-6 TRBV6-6 CASSLPQTAGNSPLHF
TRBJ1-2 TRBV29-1 CSVAGSYGYTF
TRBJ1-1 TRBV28 CASSEPQGVSTEAFF
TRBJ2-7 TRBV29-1 CSVRSMGLADEQYF
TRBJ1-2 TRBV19 CASSTGQTNYGYTF
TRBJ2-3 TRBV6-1 CASSEDRGLTDTQYF
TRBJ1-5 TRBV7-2 CASSLIQSGGSWPQHF
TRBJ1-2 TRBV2 CASAAGGLSYGYTF
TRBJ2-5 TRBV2 CASSGLAEETQYF
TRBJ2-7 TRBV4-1 CASSHTTSYEQYF
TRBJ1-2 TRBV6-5 CASSSGRIYGYTF
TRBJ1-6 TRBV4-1 CASSDRVLRDSPLHF
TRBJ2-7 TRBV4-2 CASSHEAADSYEQYF
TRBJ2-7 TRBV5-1 CASSDPGGLAGNQEDF
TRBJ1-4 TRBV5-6 CASRLTGAGEKLFF
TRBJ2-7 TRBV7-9 CASSPGWGSSYEQYF
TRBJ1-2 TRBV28 CASSPGGNYGYTF
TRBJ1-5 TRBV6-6 CASSYTTTGTQPQHF
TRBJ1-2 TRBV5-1 CAWTGDNGYTF
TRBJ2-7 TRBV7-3 CASSFGLTYEQYF
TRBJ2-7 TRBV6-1 CASSEAGTGIYEQYF
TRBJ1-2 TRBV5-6 CASSLVTLNGGHIRGYTF
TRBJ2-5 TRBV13 CASSPRPGGTQYF
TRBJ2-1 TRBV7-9 CASSPPGTAYNEQFF
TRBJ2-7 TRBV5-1 CASSFTGSYEQYF
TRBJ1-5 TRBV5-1 CASSLVAGDGNQPQHF